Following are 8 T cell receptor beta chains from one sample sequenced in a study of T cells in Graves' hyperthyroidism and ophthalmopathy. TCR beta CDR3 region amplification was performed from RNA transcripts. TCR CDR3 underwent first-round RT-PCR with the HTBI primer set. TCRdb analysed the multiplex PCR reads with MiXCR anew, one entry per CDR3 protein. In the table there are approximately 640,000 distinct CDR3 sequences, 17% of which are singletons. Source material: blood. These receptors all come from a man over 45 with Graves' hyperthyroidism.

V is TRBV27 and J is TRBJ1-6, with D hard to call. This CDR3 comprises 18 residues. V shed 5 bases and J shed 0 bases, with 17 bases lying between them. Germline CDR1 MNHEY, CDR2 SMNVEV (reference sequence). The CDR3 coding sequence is TGTGCCAGCAGTGCTAAAGGACCGCTAAGCTCCTATAATTCACCCCTCCACTTT. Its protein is CASSAKGPLSSYNSPLHF.

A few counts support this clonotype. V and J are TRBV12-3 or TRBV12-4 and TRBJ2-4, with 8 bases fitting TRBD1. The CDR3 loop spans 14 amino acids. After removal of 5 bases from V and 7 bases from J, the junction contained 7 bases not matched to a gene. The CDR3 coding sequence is TGTGCCAGCAGTCTCGGACAGGGTAGGAACATTCAGTACTTC. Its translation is CASSLGQGRNIQYF.

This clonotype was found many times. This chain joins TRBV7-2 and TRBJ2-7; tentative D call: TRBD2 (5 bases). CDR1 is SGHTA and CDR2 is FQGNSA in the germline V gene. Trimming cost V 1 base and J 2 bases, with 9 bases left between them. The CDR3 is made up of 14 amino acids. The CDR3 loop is CASSLERLTYEQYF. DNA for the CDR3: TGTGCCAGCAGCTTAGAGCGGCTCACCTACGAGCAGTACTTC.

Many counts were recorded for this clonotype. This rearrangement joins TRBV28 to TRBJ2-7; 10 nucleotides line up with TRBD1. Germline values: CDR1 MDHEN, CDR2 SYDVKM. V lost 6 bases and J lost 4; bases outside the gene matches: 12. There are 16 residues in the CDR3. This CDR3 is CASSGSFRQGAYEQYF. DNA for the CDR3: TGTGCCAGCAGCGGGTCGTTTAGACAGGGGGCTTACGAGCAGTACTTC.

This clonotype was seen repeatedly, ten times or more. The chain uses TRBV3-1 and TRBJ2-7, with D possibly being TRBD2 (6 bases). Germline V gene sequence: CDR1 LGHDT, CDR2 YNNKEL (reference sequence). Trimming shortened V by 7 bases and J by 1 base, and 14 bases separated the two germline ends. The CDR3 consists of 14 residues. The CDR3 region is CASKGAGLSYEQYF. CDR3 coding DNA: TGTGCCAGCAAAGGAGCGGGCCTTTCCTACGAGCAGTACTTC.

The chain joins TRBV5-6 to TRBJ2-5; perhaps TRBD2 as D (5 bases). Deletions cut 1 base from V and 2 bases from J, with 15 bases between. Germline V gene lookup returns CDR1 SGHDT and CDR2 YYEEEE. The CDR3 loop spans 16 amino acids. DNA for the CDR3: TGTGCCAGCAGCTTGTCGGGCGGGCCAACACAAGAGACCCAGTACTTC. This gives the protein CASSLSGGPTQETQYF. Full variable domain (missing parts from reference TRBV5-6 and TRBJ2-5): DAGVTQSPTHLIKTRGQQVTLRCSPKSGHDTVSWYQQALGQGPQFIFQYYEEEERQRGNFPDRFSGHQFPNYSSELNVNALLLGDSALYLCASSLSGGPTQETQYFGPGTRLLVL.

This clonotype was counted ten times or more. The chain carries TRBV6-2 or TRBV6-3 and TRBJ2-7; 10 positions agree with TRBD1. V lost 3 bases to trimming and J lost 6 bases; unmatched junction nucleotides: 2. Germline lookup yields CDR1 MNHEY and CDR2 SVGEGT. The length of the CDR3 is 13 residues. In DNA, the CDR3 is TGTGCCAGCAGTTATAGGACAGGGGGCGAGCAGTACTTC. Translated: CASSYRTGGEQYF.

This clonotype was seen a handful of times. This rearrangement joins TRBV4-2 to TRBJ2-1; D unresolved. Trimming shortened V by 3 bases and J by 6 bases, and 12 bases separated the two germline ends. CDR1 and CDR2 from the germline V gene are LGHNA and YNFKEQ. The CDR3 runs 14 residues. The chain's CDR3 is CASSHGNSANEQFF. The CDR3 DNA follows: TGTGCCAGCAGCCATGGTAACAGTGCCAATGAGCAGTTCTTC.